These 2 T cell receptor beta chains were sequenced from one sample in a study of T cell responses to AZD1222 COVID-19 vaccine. Assay: immunoSEQ multiplex PCR; the TCRdb copy retains only in-frame clones and omits some. The sample carries about 120,000 clones, around 85% recorded once. The sequences come from peripheral blood, collected on day 0 of AZD1222 vaccination. These receptors came from an adult in good health.

This sequence joins TRBV12-3 or TRBV12-4 and TRBJ1-2, with TRBD1 as a possible D gene (5 bases). The germline V and J ends were trimmed by 4 bases and 7 bases, with 13 bases remaining between them. The CDR3 loop spans 13 amino acids. The CDR3 spells CASSYLREVGYTF. The CDR3 DNA follows: TGTGCCAGCAGTTACCTCAGGGAGGTTGGCTACACCTTC.

This chain links TRBV20-1 with TRBJ2-5; D gene ambiguous. This CDR3 is built from 14 residues. CDR1 and CDR2 from the germline V gene are DFQATT and SNEGSKA (reference sequence). Trimming left V 3 bases short and J 1 base short, with 12 bases between. CDR3 sequence: CSASGVSSQETQYF. For the CDR3, the DNA is TGCAGTGCTAGTGGAGTCTCCTCCCAAGAGACCCAGTACTTC.